The rows below give T cell receptor beta chains drawn from one sample of a study of blood T cell repertoires in COVID-19. Assay: immunoSEQ multiplex PCR; the TCRdb copy retains only in-frame clones and omits some. The sample shows around 140,000 clones, about 91% of them seen only once. Sequenced material: peripheral blood. All receptors come from a human donor in a cohort sampled during active COVID-19. The CDR3 runs from the conserved cysteine through the conserved F or W. D genes are given only for firm matches. The size entry is marked missing in some rows and otherwise reads once, few, many or a size class.

size | J | V | D | DNA | CDR3
- | TRBJ1-4 | TRBV11-2 | - | TGTGCCAGCAGCTTGTCTGACGGCGGTAATGAAAAACTGTTTTTT | CASSLSDGGNEKLFF
- | TRBJ2-7 | TRBV7-2 | TRBD1 | TGTGCCAGCGGAAGACAGGGGCCCTACGAGCAGTACTTC | CASGRQGPYEQYF
once | TRBJ1-1 | TRBV4-1 | TRBD1 | TGCGCCAGCCGGGCCGACAGGGTGGGGAACACTGAAGCTTTCTTT | CASRADRVGNTEAFF
- | TRBJ1-2 | TRBV5-8 | TRBD1 | TGTGCCAGCAGCTTGAGAGGACAGGTCGACTATGGCTACACCTTC | CASSLRGQVDYGYTF
- | TRBJ2-7 | TRBV12-3/TRBV12-4 | TRBD1 | TGTGCCAGCAGTCCTTGGACAGGGAACGAGCAGTACTTC | CASSPWTGNEQYF
- | TRBJ2-5 | TRBV19 | - | TGTGCCAGTAGTATAGCTCGGGGTCCGGTAGAAGAGACCCAGTACTTC | CASSIARGPVEETQYF
- | TRBJ2-1 | TRBV4-2 | TRBD2 | TGTGCCAGCAGCCAAAGGGGACTAGCGGGGGGGTACAATGAGCAGTTCTTC | CASSQRGLAGGYNEQFF
- | TRBJ2-6 | TRBV19 | - | TGTGCCACTAGGGGAGCTGGGGCCAACGTCCTGACTTTC | CATRGAGANVLTF
few | TRBJ2-2 | TRBV4-2 | - | TGTGCCAGCAGCCAAGATGTCGGGAGTCCCACCGGGGAGCTGTTTTTT | CASSQDVGSPTGELFF
- | TRBJ2-1 | TRBV12-5 | - | TGTGCTAGTGGCCCTGACAGCTTCTACAATGAGCAGTTCTTC | CASGPDSFYNEQFF
- | TRBJ1-6 | TRBV5-5 | - | TGTGCCAGCAGCTTGGCGGGAGGGGGGCTGAATTCACCCCTCCACTTT | CASSLAGGGLNSPLHF
- | TRBJ2-6 | TRBV4-2 | TRBD2 | TGTGCCAGCAGCCAAGTGGCTAGCGGGGGGTCTGGGGCCAACGTCCTGACTTTC | CASSQVASGGSGANVLTF
- | TRBJ2-7 | TRBV11-2 | - | TGTGCCAGCAGCTTAGCTCCAACAGGGTTCTCCTACGAGCAGTACTTC | CASSLAPTGFSYEQYF
- | TRBJ1-3 | TRBV7-2 | TRBD1 | TGTGCCAGCAGCGTAGACAGGGGCGCTGGAAACACCATATATTTT | CASSVDRGAGNTIYF
- | TRBJ2-5 | TRBV3-1/TRBV3-2 | TRBD1 | TGTGCCAGCAGCCAAGTCAGGGGGCAGACCCAGTACTTC | CASSQVRGQTQYF
- | TRBJ2-7 | TRBV27 | TRBD2 | TGTGCCAGCAGTTTAGTTGTTAGCGGGGGCCACGAGCAGTACTTC | CASSLVVSGGHEQYF
- | TRBJ2-5 | TRBV5-1 | - | TGCGCCAGCAGTTCAGGCAGGGCGGAGACCCAGTACTTC | CASSSGRAETQYF
- | TRBJ2-6 | TRBV19 | TRBD1 | TGTGCCAGTCTAGGACAGGGTGTACTCTCTGACCCCTCTGGGGCCAACGTCCTGACTTTC | CASLGQGVLSDPSGANVLTF
- | TRBJ2-7 | TRBV5-5 | TRBD1 | TGTGCCAGCCACTTGACACAGGGGTGGGCCTACGAGCAGTACTTC | CASHLTQGWAYEQYF
- | TRBJ2-2 | TRBV24-1 | TRBD2 | TGTGCCACCACCCCAGCGGGGGGGCCGTTAGCCGGGGAGCTGTTTTTT | CATTPAGGPLAGELFF
- | TRBJ1-5 | TRBV10-3 | TRBD1 | TGTGCCACGACAGGGGGCAGCAATCAGCCCCAGCATTTT | CATTGGSNQPQHF
- | TRBJ1-6 | TRBV7-3 | - | TGTGCCAGCAGGGAGGAAGGAAATTCACCCCTCCACTTT | CASREEGNSPLHF
- | TRBJ1-2 | TRBV19 | - | TGTGCCAGTAGTATATATTACGCCCAGGGAATCCGAGCTAACTATGGCTACACCTTC | CASSIYYAQGIRANYGYTF